This T cell receptor (beta chain) was found in a study of blood T cell repertoires in COVID-19. The wider study: Donors in the United States, Italy and Spain gave samples during acute or convalescent COVID-19.

In the source study's methods: Researchers report that nucleated cell counts were estimated from reference gene primer amplification. Method: immunoSEQ multiplex PCR; TCRdb's copy keeps in-frame clones and lacks some. V, J and clone size were drawn from that table, and D and trimming were deduced from the DNA. This sample has 200,000 to 250,000 clones, with roughly 80% found just once. Participant ages covered roughly 18 to 90 years across 24 US areas. Per the germline V gene, CDR1 is SQVTM and CDR2 is ANQGSEA. The CDR3 is 12 amino acids. Trimming pared 5 bases from V and 4 bases from J, leaving 10 bases between.

The source material was PBMCs or T cells enriched from blood (not recorded which). The chain has TRBV29-1 and TRBJ2-3; D unresolved. This sequence originates from a man aged 55 to 70 who had recovered from COVID-19. The CDR3, as DNA: TGCAGCGTTCGTTTGTCTGCAGATACGCAGTATTTT. Amino acids: CSVRLSADTQYF.